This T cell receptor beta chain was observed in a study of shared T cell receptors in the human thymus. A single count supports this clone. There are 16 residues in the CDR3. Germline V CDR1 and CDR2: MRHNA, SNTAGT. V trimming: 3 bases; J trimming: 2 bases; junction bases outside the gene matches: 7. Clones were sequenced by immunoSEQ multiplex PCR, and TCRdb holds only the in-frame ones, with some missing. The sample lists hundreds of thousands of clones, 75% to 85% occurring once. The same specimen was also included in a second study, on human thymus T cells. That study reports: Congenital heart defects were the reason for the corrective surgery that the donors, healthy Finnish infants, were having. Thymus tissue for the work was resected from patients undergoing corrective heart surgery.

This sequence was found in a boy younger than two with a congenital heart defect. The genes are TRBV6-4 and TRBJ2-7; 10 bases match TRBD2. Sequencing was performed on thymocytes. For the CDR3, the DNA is TGTGCCAGCAGTGAATCTCCTAGCGGGAGACCCTACGAGCAGTACTTC. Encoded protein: CASSESPSGRPYEQYF.